The following is a TCR beta chain sequence with its context. The antigen is not known. The data are from a study of cytomegalovirus exposure and HLA in healthy donors. Notes on the study in general: The authors reported that TCR beta sequences could predict HLA-A and HLA-B alleles. These predictions were accurate for most subjects in the first cohort. According to the study, some 160 TCR beta chains were cytomegalovirus-associated.

Germline CDR1 reads MRHNA; CDR2 reads SNTAGT. V shed 4 bases and J 6 bases; nucleotides not matched to a gene: 3. The CDR3 runs to 14 residues. A multiplex PCR was run with 60 Vbeta primers and 13 Jbeta primers. Profiling relied on immunoSEQ multiplex PCR, and the TCRdb table lists in-frame clones only, not all of them. The table lists over 85,000 clones, approximately 79% of them singletons. This rearrangement joins TRBV6-4 to TRBJ1-4; 9 positions match TRBD1. Sequences were obtained from PBMCs. The sequence derives from a woman in her 40s in good health and CMV-seronegative. The CDR3 here is CASSATGGDEKLFF. CDR3 nucleotides: TGTGCCAGCAGTGCTACAGGGGGCGATGAAAAACTGTTTTTT.